What follows are 21 T cell receptor beta chains derived from one specimen sequenced in a study of T cells in Graves' hyperthyroidism and ophthalmopathy. Authors of the study amplified TCR beta CDR3 regions from RNA transcripts. The HTBI primer set served for first-round RT-PCR of the TCR CDR3. In TCRdb, the multiplex PCR reads were re-called with MiXCR into one record per CDR3 protein. Of 620,000 or so distinct CDR3 sequences in the sample, about 14% are singletons; the top ten hold approximately 13%. Input material: blood. These receptors all come from a woman aged 45 to 65 with Graves' ophthalmopathy.

A few counts support this clonotype. The chain links TRBV12-3 or TRBV12-4 to TRBJ2-2; D is ambiguous. V was cut by 7 bases and J by 3 bases, with 15 bases left in between. The CDR3 runs 15 residues. The CDR3, as DNA: TGTGCCAGCAATTTCGACCCGCCGGACACCGGGGAGCTGTTTTTT. It encodes CASNFDPPDTGELFF.

At least ten counts were recorded for this clonotype. In nucleotides, the CDR3 is TGTGCCAGCAGCTTACCGGCGGGTCCTGGGGCCAACGTCCTGACTTTC. It codes for CASSLPAGPGANVLTF. The J gene is TRBJ2-6, the V gene TRBV7-9; tentative D call: TRBD2 (5 bases). Per the germline V gene, CDR1 is SEHNR and CDR2 is FQNEAQ (reference sequence). CDR3 length equals 16 residues. The V end lost 2 bases, the J end lost 2 bases, and 10 bases lay between the germline ends.

This clonotype was recorded at least ten times. The chain joins TRBV7-2 to TRBJ2-7; 15 nucleotides agree with TRBD2. The V gene's germline CDR1 is SGHTA and CDR2 FQGNSA. The CDR3 length is 15 residues. The J segment lost 6 bases and the V segment lost 5 bases, leaving 5 bases of the junction unmatched. CDR3 amino acids: CASSPGLAGGGEQYF. DNA for the CDR3: TGTGCCAGCAGCCCGGGACTAGCGGGAGGTGGCGAGCAGTACTTC.

At least ten counts were recorded for this clonotype. This chain uses TRBV28 with TRBJ1-1; 9 nucleotides align to TRBD1. The V gene end was trimmed by 5 bases and the J gene end by 5 bases; junction bases not matched to a gene: 9. CDR1 is MDHEN, CDR2 SYDVKM, per germline. The CDR3 extends over 15 amino acids. CDR3 protein: CASSEQGAPRTEAFF. Written as DNA, the CDR3 is TGTGCCAGCAGTGAACAGGGGGCACCAAGAACTGAAGCTTTCTTT. The complete variable domain, with remaining parts taken from reference TRBV28 and TRBJ1-1, reads DVKVTQSSRYLVKRTGEKVFLECVQDMDHENMFWYRQDPGLGLRLIYFSYDVKMKEKGDIPEGYSVSREKKERFSLILESASTNQTSMYLCASSEQGAPRTEAFFGQGTRLTVV.

This clonotype was detected ten times or more. This chain joins TRBV7-6 and TRBJ1-5, with TRBD1 matching over 8 bases. CDR1 is SGHVS and CDR2 is FNYEAQ in the germline V gene. V shed 1 base and J 3 bases; nucleotides not matched to a gene: 11. CDR3 length: 18 amino acids. The CDR3 is CASSLVSAGQANNQPQHF. The DNA of the CDR3 is TGTGCCAGCAGCTTAGTGAGCGCGGGACAGGCGAACAATCAGCCCCAGCATTTT.

This clonotype has a count of ten or more. This rearrangement joins TRBV7-9 to TRBJ2-2, with 14 bases that match TRBD2. Per germline, CDR1 SEHNR and CDR2 FQNEAQ (reference sequence). Unmatched junction bases numbered 7, after V lost 4 bases and J lost 3 bases. There are 18 residues in the CDR3. The DNA for the CDR3 is TGTGCCAGCAGCTCCGGACTAGCGGGAGGTTCGGACACCGGGGAGCTGTTTTTT. This codes for CASSSGLAGGSDTGELFF.

This clonotype was counted between two and nine times. The V and J genes are TRBV4-1 and TRBJ1-1; D is undetermined. V was clipped by 1 base and J by 5 bases, with 11 bases between them. The CDR3 consists of 14 residues. The germline V gene encodes CDR1 MGHRA and CDR2 YSYEKL. CDR3 residues: CASSQVLGVTEAFF. CDR3 nucleotide sequence: TGCGCCAGCAGCCAAGTTTTAGGCGTAACTGAAGCTTTCTTT.

This clonotype appeared many times. The J gene is TRBJ1-5, the V gene TRBV30; a weak D match, TRBD1 (5 bases). The CDR3 covers 13 residues. In germline, CDR1 is GTSNPN, CDR2 SVGIG (reference sequence). V was pared by 4 bases and J by 6 bases, with 13 bases between. Here the CDR3 reads CAWTQGFGQPQHF. The CDR3, as DNA: TGTGCCTGGACGCAGGGTTTTGGTCAGCCCCAGCATTTT.

The sample holds many counts of this clonotype. The chain combines TRBV7-9 with TRBJ2-5; 8 bases align to TRBD2. This CDR3 spans 13 amino acids. V lost 5 bases and J lost 5; bases outside the gene matches: 4. Germline V gene sequence: CDR1 SEHNR, CDR2 FQNEAQ (reference sequence). CDR3 sequence (DNA): TGTGCCAGCAGCCCGACTAGCGCCGAGACCCAGTACTTC. Its protein is CASSPTSAETQYF. The full variable domain, rest sourced from reference TRBV7-9 and TRBJ2-5, is DTGVSQNPRHKITKRGQNVTFRCDPISEHNRLYWYRQTLGQGPEFLTYFQNEAQLEKSRLLSDRFSAERPKGSFSTLEIQRTEQGDSAMYLCASSPTSAETQYFGPGTRLLVL.

A few counts support this clonotype. The rearrangement joins TRBV18 to TRBJ2-2; D unclear. Germline lookup yields CDR1 KGHSH and CDR2 LQKENI. V dropped 1 base and J dropped 4 bases, with 7 bases sitting between them. This CDR3 spans 14 amino acids. CDR3 bases: TGTGCCAGCTCACCACGGTCCAGCACCGGGGAGCTGTTTTTT. This sequence encodes CASSPRSSTGELFF.

There are many counts of this clonotype. V is TRBV6-1 and J is TRBJ1-1; tentative D call: TRBD1 (6 bases). The germline V gene encodes CDR1 MNHNS and CDR2 SASEGT. V lost 0 bases to trimming and J lost 4 bases, with 12 bases between them. This CDR3 spans 15 amino acids. The CDR3 protein is CASSEARGGGTEAFF. As DNA, the CDR3 is TGTGCCAGCAGTGAAGCGAGGGGGGGCGGCACTGAAGCTTTCTTT.

The rearrangement links TRBV4-3 to TRBJ1-3; 10 positions match TRBD1. CDR1 LGHNA and CDR2 YSLEER come from the germline V gene. Trimming at V came to 2 bases and at J to 1 base, leaving 2 bases not matched to a gene. The CDR3 length is 16 residues. The CDR3 loop is CASSQWTGGSGNTIYF. The CDR3 DNA follows: TGCGCCAGCAGCCAATGGACAGGGGGTTCTGGAAACACCATATATTTT.

This clonotype was found many times. This sequence joins TRBV7-2 and TRBJ1-1; 9 positions match TRBD1. The CDR3 covers 15 residues. Looked up from germline, CDR1 is SGHTA and CDR2 is FQGNSA. V gave up 5 bases and J gave up 4 bases; unmatched junction bases: 8. CDR3 nucleotide sequence: TGTGCCAGCAGCGTCGACAGGGGGGCTGTCACTGAAGCTTTCTTT. This sequence encodes CASSVDRGAVTEAFF. The whole variable domain, filled in from reference TRBV7-2 and TRBJ1-1, reads GAGVSQSPSNKVTEKGKDVELRCDPISGHTALYWYRQSLGQGLEFLIYFQGNSAPDKSGLPSDRFSAERTGGSVSTLTIQRTQQEDSAVYLCASSVDRGAVTEAFFGQGTRLTVV.

This clonotype was recorded many times. This CDR3 is CSAREGGELYEQYF. CDR3 bases: TGCAGTGCTAGAGAGGGCGGGGAGTTGTACGAGCAGTACTTC. The chain uses TRBV20-1 and TRBJ2-7; D might be TRBD2 (6 bases). CDR3 length: 14 amino acids. V was pared by 0 bases and J by 4 bases, with 13 bases between. The germline V gene encodes CDR1 DFQATT and CDR2 SNEGSKA (reference sequence).

The rearrangement links TRBV29-1 to TRBJ2-1; D is unresolved. The CDR3 has 16 amino acids. CDR1 is SQVTM and CDR2 is ANQGSEA in the germline V gene. V lost 4 bases to trimming and J lost 0 bases, with 16 bases between them. CDR3 residues: CSVGASAVISYNEQFF. In DNA, the CDR3 is TGCAGCGTTGGAGCCTCAGCTGTAATCTCCTACAATGAGCAGTTCTTC.

At least ten counts were recorded for this clonotype. The V gene is TRBV12-3 or TRBV12-4, the J gene TRBJ1-1, with TRBD1 as a possible D gene (6 bases). The CDR3 consists of 14 residues. The V end lost 5 bases, the J end lost 9 bases, and 19 bases lay between the germline ends. The CDR3: CASSAQQGPSKAFF. In nucleotides, the CDR3 is TGTGCCAGCAGTGCCCAACAGGGACCTTCAAAAGCTTTCTTT.

This clonotype came up many times. The chain employs TRBV12-3 or TRBV12-4 and TRBJ1-2; tentative D call: TRBD1 (6 bases). Trimming pared 2 bases from V and 3 bases from J, leaving 10 bases between. CDR3 length: 14 amino acids. The DNA for the CDR3 is TGTGCCAGCAGTTTACCCACAGGGTACTATGGCTACACCTTC. Residues: CASSLPTGYYGYTF.

This clonotype was counted at least ten times. This rearrangement joins TRBV20-1 to TRBJ2-7; 12 nucleotides align to TRBD2. Germline trimming cut 1 base from V and 7 bases from J; bases unmatched to any gene: 11. This CDR3 has 16 residues. Per the germline V gene, CDR1 is DFQATT and CDR2 is SNEGSKA (reference sequence). The CDR3 region has the DNA TGCAGTGCTAGAGCGTTCCGACTAGCGGGAGTGCGGGAGCAGTACTTC. Its protein is CSARAFRLAGVREQYF.

This clonotype was seen ten or more times. The chain employs TRBV12-3 or TRBV12-4 and TRBJ1-3; D call uncertain. V shed 2 bases and J shed 9 bases, with 11 bases lying between them. The CDR3 covers 13 residues. The CDR3, as DNA: TGTGCCAGCAGTTTATTGGCGGGGAGCACCATATATTTT. This gives the protein CASSLLAGSTIYF.

The table lists this clonotype with many counts. The genes are TRBV5-1 and TRBJ2-7; 8 bases are shared with TRBD2. With V trimmed by 4 bases and J by 0 bases, 6 bases remained unmatched. CDR3 length equals 15 residues. CDR1 SGHRS and CDR2 YFSETQ come from the germline V gene. CDR3 in DNA: TGCGCCAGCAGCCGAGCGGGAGCCCGCTCCTACGAGCAGTACTTC. Its protein product is CASSRAGARSYEQYF.

Concerning this clonotype itself: Sequence at one end of the junction differs from germline and may be a read error. The rearrangement joins TRBV6-5 to TRBJ2-5; possibly TRBD2 for D (6 bases). The germline V gene encodes CDR1 MNHEY and CDR2 SVGAGI. The CDR3 extends over 15 amino acids. The DNA of the CDR3 is TGTGCCAGCAGTTCGTCGGGAGCTCACCAAGAGACCAAGTACTTC. Translating it yields CASSSSGAHQETKYF.